The clone carrying this T cell receptor beta chain has only a few counts. Antigen: not known. Unique molecular identifiers were in the cDNA, with template-switch universal primer binding. MiXCR, run by TCRdb on the 5' RACE reads, gives a single entry per CDR3 protein. In the table there are hundreds of thousands of distinct CDR3 sequences, less than 7% of which are singletons. The sample belongs to a study of identical twins. Overall study findings and caveats: Beta out-of-frame sequences showed weaker excess twin sharing.

Trimming took 5 bases from V and 5 from J; bases not matched to a gene: 6. The CDR3 spans 14 residues. In germline, CDR1 is SGHTA, CDR2 FQGNSA. Donors were all healthy Caucasians. This clonotype originated in a young man in good health. The rearrangement uses TRBV7-2 and TRBJ2-5; TRBD1 matches 9 bases. Input material: naive T cells sorted from blood. The CDR3 sequence: CASSGRTGVETQYF. The CDR3 DNA reads TGTGCCAGCAGCGGCCGGACAGGGGTGGAGACCCAGTACTTC. Filled out from reference TRBV7-2 and TRBJ2-5, the complete variable domain reads GAGVSQSPSNKVTEKGKDVELRCDPISGHTALYWYRQSLGQGLEFLIYFQGNSAPDKSGLPSDRFSAERTGGSVSTLTIQRTQQEDSAVYLCASSGRTGVETQYFGPGTRLLVL.